Shown below are 3 T cell receptor beta chains from a single sample sequenced in a study of blood T cell repertoires in COVID-19. Repertoires were generated with immunoSEQ multiplex PCR, while TCRdb's copy carries only in-frame clones and drops some. Counted here are around 230,000 clones, about 82% occurring once; the ten biggest clones make up 4% to 6%. Sequenced: peripheral blood. The receptor set was obtained from a man aged 50 to 60 with COVID-19, enrolled during active disease.

The rearrangement joins TRBV3-1 (or the pseudogene TRBV3-2) to TRBJ1-2; D possibly corresponds to TRBD1 (6 bases). CDR1 and CDR2 (germline): LGHDT, YNNKEL (reference sequence). The CDR3 spans 12 residues. The germline V and J ends were trimmed by 0 bases and 7 bases, with 6 bases remaining between them. CDR3 amino acids: CASSQDRGGYTF. The CDR3 bases are TGTGCCAGCAGCCAAGACAGGGGTGGCTACACCTTC.

The rearrangement links TRBV4-1 to TRBJ2-5, with TRBD2 identical over 12 bases. This CDR3 comprises 17 residues. The J segment lost 4 bases and the V segment lost 4 bases, leaving 10 bases of the junction unmatched. Germline V gene lookup returns CDR1 MGHRA and CDR2 YSYEKL. The CDR3 here is CASSPHPSGGAPETQYF. The CDR3 DNA reads as TGCGCCAGCAGCCCACACCCTAGCGGGGGGGCCCCAGAGACCCAGTACTTC.

The rearrangement links TRBV5-5 to TRBJ1-5; D gene unclear. The CDR3 covers 16 residues. V was trimmed by 4 bases and J by 2 bases, leaving 16 bases between them. The germline V gene encodes CDR1 SGHKS and CDR2 YYEKEE (reference sequence). The CDR3 reads CASSPIETRGNQPQHF. In DNA form, the CDR3 reads TGTGCCAGCAGCCCAATAGAGACGCGGGGCAATCAGCCCCAGCATTTT.